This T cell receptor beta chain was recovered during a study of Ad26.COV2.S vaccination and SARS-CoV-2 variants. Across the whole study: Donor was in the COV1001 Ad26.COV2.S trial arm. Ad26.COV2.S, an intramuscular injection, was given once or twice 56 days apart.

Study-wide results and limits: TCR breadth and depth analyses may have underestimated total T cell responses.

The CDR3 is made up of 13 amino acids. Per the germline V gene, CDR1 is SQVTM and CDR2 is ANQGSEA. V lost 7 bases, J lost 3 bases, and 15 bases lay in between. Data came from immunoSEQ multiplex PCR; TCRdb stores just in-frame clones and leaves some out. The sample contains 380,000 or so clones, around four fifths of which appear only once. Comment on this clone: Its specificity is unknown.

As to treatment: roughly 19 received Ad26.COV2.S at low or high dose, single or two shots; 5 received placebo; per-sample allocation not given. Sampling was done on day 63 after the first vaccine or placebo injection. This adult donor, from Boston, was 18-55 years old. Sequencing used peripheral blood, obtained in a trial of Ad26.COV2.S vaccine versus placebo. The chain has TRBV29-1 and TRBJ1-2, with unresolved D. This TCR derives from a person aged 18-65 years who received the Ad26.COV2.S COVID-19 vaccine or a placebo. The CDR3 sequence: CSGGGNGDYGYTF. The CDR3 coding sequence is TGCAGCGGTGGAGGGAACGGGGACTATGGCTACACCTTC.